These 24 T cell receptor beta chains originate from one sample sequenced in a study of blood T cell repertoires in COVID-19 (dated by TCRdb to 2018 to 2020). Library preparation used the immunoSEQ multiplex PCR assay. TCRdb obtained this table from immuneACCESS and retained in-frame rearrangements with V and J assigned. These tables miss some clones; where compared with another copy, unresolved V genes account for less than half of the shortfall, and the remainder is unexplained. This sample has about 50,000 clones in its table, and around 90% of those were observed once. Roughly 12% of the sample is held by the ten biggest clonotypes. Material: peripheral blood. The receptors stem from a human donor with active COVID-19. The donor label of this sample is uncertain.

This chain joins TRBV6-5 and TRBJ1-6; D is uncertain. The CDR3 loop spans 14 amino acids. Germline V CDR1 and CDR2: MNHEY, SVGAGI. Trimming removed 2 bases at V and 11 bases at J, with 13 bases between. CDR3 sequence (DNA): TGTGCCAGCAGTTACCGGACGGAGGGCACACCCCTCCACTTT. Amino acid sequence: CASSYRTEGTPLHF.

This clone was seen a handful of times. CDR3 sequence (DNA): TGTGCCAGCAGCTTGGTCGCGGGACAGCTTAATTCACCCCTCCACTTT. The encoded protein is CASSLVAGQLNSPLHF. The chain links TRBV5-8 to TRBJ1-6; 7 nucleotides align to TRBD1. The CDR3 length is 16 residues. Losses at the gene ends were 0 bases for V and 6 bases for J; bases not matched to a gene: 6. Germline CDR1 reads SGHTS; CDR2 reads YDEGEE. The full variable domain, rest sourced from reference TRBV5-8 and TRBJ1-6, is EAGVTQSPTHLIKTRGQQATLRCSPISGHTSVYWYQQALGLGLQFLLWYDEGEERNRGNFPPRFSGRQFPNYSSELNVNALELEDSALYLCASSLVAGQLNSPLHFGNGTRLTVT.

This clone occurred a few times. The CDR3 here is CASSLGTARYGYTF. The CDR3 DNA follows: TGTGCCAGCAGCCTAGGGACAGCCAGATATGGCTACACCTTC. The chain joins TRBV7-9 to TRBJ1-2; TRBD1 matches 7 bases. This CDR3 comprises 14 residues. CDR1 SEHNR and CDR2 FQNEAQ come from the germline V gene (reference sequence). The V and J ends lost 5 bases and 5 bases, in that order; junction bases with no gene match: 8.

This chain links TRBV4-2 with TRBJ1-3; 7 bases are a match to TRBD1. The CDR3 consists of 16 residues. J was trimmed by 2 bases and V by 0 bases; bases with no gene match: 4. Germline CDR1 is LGHNA and CDR2 is YNFKEQ. The CDR3 bases are TGTGCCAGCAGCCAAGAGGAGGGGGCGCCTGGAAACACCATATATTTT. It codes for CASSQEEGAPGNTIYF.

The chain joins TRBV12-5 to TRBJ2-1; 9 bases agree with TRBD1. The CDR3 consists of 18 residues. Trimming took 4 bases from V and 0 from J; bases not matched to a gene: 10. Germline V gene sequence: CDR1 LGHNT, CDR2 FRNRAP. The CDR3 is CASGSGTGWRSSYNEQFF. CDR3 in DNA: TGTGCTAGTGGTTCCGGGACAGGGTGGAGGAGCTCCTACAATGAGCAGTTCTTC. Variable domain in full (rest from reference TRBV12-5 and TRBJ2-1): DARVTQTPRHKVTEMGQEVTMRCQPILGHNTVFWYRQTMMQGLELLAYFRNRAPLDDSGMPKDRFSAEMPDATLATLKIQPSEPRDSAVYFCASGSGTGWRSSYNEQFFGPGTRLTVL.

This clone has just one count. CDR3 region: CATGPGEGGAFF. The CDR3 DNA follows: TGTGCCACTGGACCGGGAGAAGGCGGAGCTTTCTTT. V usage is TRBV10-3 and J usage is TRBJ1-1, with D unclear. The germline V and J ends were trimmed by 10 bases and 10 bases, with 19 bases remaining between them. CDR1 and CDR2 (germline): ENHRY, SYGVKD. This CDR3 has 12 residues.

The V gene is TRBV19, the J gene TRBJ1-5; D is ambiguous. Germline CDR1 is LNHDA and CDR2 is SQIVND (reference sequence). V lost 3 bases and J 3 bases, leaving 9 bases between the germline ends. The CDR3 has 14 amino acids. The CDR3 is CASSIGRLNQPQHF. As DNA, the CDR3 is TGTGCCAGTAGTATTGGGAGGCTCAATCAGCCCCAGCATTTT.

The rearrangement uses TRBV2 and TRBJ2-1; D remains ambiguous. Germline V gene data show CDR1 as SNHLY and CDR2 as FYNNEI. The CDR3 has 12 residues. V dropped 5 bases and J dropped 6 bases, with 8 bases sitting between them. The CDR3: CASSSRVNEQFF. Written as DNA, the CDR3 is TGTGCCAGCAGTTCCCGGGTCAATGAGCAGTTCTTC.

The rearrangement joins TRBV11-2 to TRBJ2-3, with 15 bases matching TRBD2. V lost 5 bases, J lost 3 bases, and 6 bases stayed unmatched. CDR1 is SGHAT, CDR2 FQNNGV, per germline. The CDR3 sequence is 17 residues long. The CDR3 sequence: CASSRTSGGARTDTQYF. The CDR3 DNA reads as TGTGCCAGCAGCCGGACTAGCGGGGGGGCCAGAACAGATACGCAGTATTTT.

The J gene is TRBJ1-2, the V gene TRBV2; possibly TRBD1 for D (5 bases). Germline V gene lookup returns CDR1 SNHLY and CDR2 FYNNEI. V was shortened by 4 bases and J by 10 bases, with 10 bases between the two germline ends. The CDR3 totals 11 residues. The CDR3 bases are TGTGCCAGCAGTGGTGCCGGACACTACACCTTC. Protein product: CASSGAGHYTF.

The J gene is TRBJ1-1, the V gene TRBV18; D uncertain. Trimming shortened V by 3 bases and J by 5 bases, and 22 bases separated the two germline ends. CDR1 KGHSH and CDR2 LQKENI come from the germline V gene. The CDR3 consists of 17 residues. CDR3 loop: CASSPPSLRLWETEAFF. The CDR3 coding sequence is TGTGCCAGCTCACCTCCATCTCTCCGACTGTGGGAGACTGAAGCTTTCTTT.

The chain joins TRBV3-1 (or the pseudogene TRBV3-2) to TRBJ1-5; TRBD1 is a possible D gene (6 bases). Trimming left V 8 bases short and J 2 bases short, with 13 bases between. Germline-derived CDR1 and CDR2 are LGHDT and YNNKEL (reference sequence). The CDR3 is made up of 14 amino acids. The CDR3 DNA follows: TGTGCCAGCGGGAGGGGGGTAGGCAATCAGCCCCAGCATTTT. Protein product: CASGRGVGNQPQHF.

In its sample, this clone was seen once. The chain employs TRBV12-2 and TRBJ2-7; the table's D call of TRBD2 was not tested on the DNA. TRBV12-2 is classified as a pseudogene. The CDR3 consists of 16 residues. CDR3 protein: CASRKPTSGVGYEQYF. CDR3 nucleotide sequence: TGTGCAAGTCGCAAACCGACTAGCGGGGTGGGTTACGAGCAGTACTTC.

This clone has only a few counts. The CDR3 spells CSGGLAGGNGELFF. Written as DNA, the CDR3 is TGCAGCGGGGGACTAGCGGGAGGTAACGGGGAGCTGTTTTTT. The chain has TRBV29-1 and TRBJ2-2; 15 bases fit TRBD2. The CDR3 contains 14 residues. V trimming: 7 bases; J trimming: 7 bases; junction bases outside the gene matches: 4. Germline CDR1 SQVTM, CDR2 ANQGSEA.

J is TRBJ1-1 and V is TRBV30; D is perhaps TRBD1 (5 bases). The CDR3 is made up of 14 amino acids. The germline V and J ends were trimmed by 0 bases and 9 bases, with 17 bases remaining between them. Germline CDR1 and CDR2: GTSNPN and SVGIG (reference sequence). CDR3 sequence: CAWSVSGATGKAFF. The CDR3 DNA reads as TGTGCCTGGAGTGTGTCTGGGGCAACCGGTAAAGCTTTCTTT.

This sequence joins TRBV10-3 and TRBJ1-2; D may be TRBD1 (6 bases). Germline CDR1 ENHRY, CDR2 SYGVKD. V was clipped by 4 bases and J by 7 bases, with 13 bases between them. The CDR3 is made up of 13 amino acids. This CDR3 is CAISVSRGGGYTF. In DNA, the CDR3 is TGTGCCATCAGTGTCAGCAGGGGTGGTGGCTACACCTTC.

The chain is built from TRBV27 and TRBJ2-2; no clear D gene. The CDR3 spans 13 residues. Germline V gives CDR1 MNHEY, CDR2 SMNVEV (reference sequence). Trimming cost V 6 bases and J 6 bases, with 11 bases left between them. DNA for the CDR3: TGTGCCAGCAGCTCCTGGTTAGCCGGGGAGCTGTTTTTT. Translating gives CASSSWLAGELFF.

This clone was observed a single time. The chain has TRBV25-1 and TRBJ2-1, with 7 positions matching TRBD2. Germline CDR1 MGHDK, CDR2 SYGVNS. With 2 bases clipped from V and 5 bases from J, the junction kept 12 bases outside the gene matches. This CDR3 contains 17 residues. The CDR3 reads CASSEEDTGLPDNEQFF. The CDR3 coding sequence is TGTGCCAGCAGTGAAGAGGACACGGGACTACCTGACAATGAGCAGTTCTTC.

The CDR3 region is CASSTMGQSPEKLFF. Here the CDR3 DNA reads TGCGCCAGCAGCACTATGGGACAGTCTCCGGAAAAACTGTTTTTT. V gene TRBV5-1 combines with J gene TRBJ1-4; 7 bases match TRBD1. The CDR3 has 15 amino acids. The V gene's germline CDR1 is SGHRS and CDR2 YFSETQ. Trimming took 4 bases from V and 8 from J; bases not matched to a gene: 11.

As DNA, the CDR3 is TGTGCCAGCGGGGACAGTGTCCAAGAGACCCAGTACTTC. This encodes CASGDSVQETQYF. The chain links TRBV2 to TRBJ2-5; 7 nucleotides align to TRBD1. Per the germline V gene, CDR1 is SNHLY and CDR2 is FYNNEI. This CDR3 has 13 residues. Trimming at V came to 8 bases and at J to 1 base, leaving 4 bases not matched to a gene.

The chain carries TRBV5-1 and TRBJ1-4; possible D gene TRBD1, 5 bases. The V gene lost 1 base and the J gene lost 1 base, with 8 bases spanning the gap. Germline V gene lookup returns CDR1 SGHRS and CDR2 YFSETQ. CDR3 size: 15 residues. CDR3 bases: TGCGCCAGCAGCTTGCGGGGGAAAACTAATGAAAAACTGTTTTTT. It codes for CASSLRGKTNEKLFF. Looking up the rest from reference TRBV5-1 and TRBJ1-4 gives the full variable domain: KAGVTQTPRYLIKTRGQQVTLSCSPISGHRSVSWYQQTPGQGLQFLFEYFSETQRNKGNFPGRFSGRQFSNSRSEMNVSTLELGDSALYLCASSLRGKTNEKLFFGSGTQLSVL.

V gene TRBV5-1 combines with J gene TRBJ1-1; no reliable D call. Trimming removed 2 bases at V and 0 bases at J, with 5 bases between. This CDR3 contains 13 residues. The germline V gene has CDR1 SGHRS and CDR2 YFSETQ. CDR3 sequence reads: CASSFAVNTEAFF. The CDR3 region has the DNA TGCGCCAGCAGCTTCGCGGTGAACACTGAAGCTTTCTTT.

V and J are TRBV2 and TRBJ1-1; D is possibly TRBD1 (5 bases). The ends were cut back, 6 bases at V and 0 bases at J, with 8 bases in the middle. CDR3 size: 13 residues. Germline-derived CDR1 and CDR2 are SNHLY and FYNNEI. The CDR3 DNA follows: TGTGCCAGCAGGCTACAGGTGAACACTGAAGCTTTCTTT. Encoded protein: CASRLQVNTEAFF.

The chain links TRBV5-4 to TRBJ2-2, with D possibly matching TRBD1 (5 bases). Looked up from germline, CDR1 is SGHNT and CDR2 is YYREEE (reference sequence). V was pared by 0 bases and J by 2 bases, with 8 bases between. The CDR3 is made up of 15 amino acids. CDR3 sequence: CASSLGQFNTGELFF. CDR3 DNA: TGTGCCAGCAGCTTGGGACAGTTTAACACCGGGGAGCTGTTTTTT.